The 11 T cell receptor beta chains reported below all come from one sample, sequenced in a study of blood T cell repertoires in COVID-19. Assay used: immunoSEQ multiplex PCR; TCRdb lists only in-frame clones, some missing. The repertoire holds nearly 60,000 clones, with 90% as singletons. Sequencing input: peripheral blood. These receptors were obtained from a man in his sixties with active COVID-19.

This chain uses TRBV19 with TRBJ2-1; perhaps TRBD2 as D (6 bases). CDR3 length: 13 amino acids. Between the trimmed V and J ends, which lost 7 bases and 4 bases, there was a span of 11 bases. Germline V gives CDR1 LNHDA, CDR2 SQIVND (reference sequence). The CDR3 nucleotides read TGTGCCAGTACGGGGGAATTGTACAATGAGCAGTTCTTC. This gives the protein CASTGELYNEQFF.

V gene TRBV6-5 combines with J gene TRBJ2-2; 9 nucleotides line up with TRBD2. V gave up 6 bases and J gave up 1 base; unmatched junction bases: 3. The germline V gene has CDR1 MNHEY and CDR2 SVGAGI. The CDR3 covers 15 residues. The CDR3 DNA sequence: TGTGCCAGCAGGCGACTAGCGGAGAACACCGGGGAGCTGTTTTTT. Its translation is CASRRLAENTGELFF.

A single count supports this clone. This chain uses TRBV7-2 with TRBJ2-3, with 8 bases fitting TRBD1. With V trimmed by 5 bases and J by 6 bases, 16 bases remained unmatched. CDR1 and CDR2 (germline): SGHTA, FQGNSA. The CDR3 has 17 residues. This CDR3 is CASSPRGTGPSADTQYF. Here the CDR3 DNA reads TGTGCCAGCAGCCCCAGGGGGACAGGCCCTTCCGCGGATACGCAGTATTTT.

This clone showed up just a few times. This rearrangement joins TRBV2 to TRBJ2-2, with 7 bases fitting TRBD1. Trimming cost V 6 bases and J 0 bases; bases outside gene matches: 1. Germline values: CDR1 SNHLY, CDR2 FYNNEI. The CDR3 sequence is 14 residues long. The CDR3 DNA reads as TGTGCCAGCAGGGGGACAGCGAACACCGGGGAGCTGTTTTTT. The encoded protein is CASRGTANTGELFF.

V gene TRBV7-6 combines with J gene TRBJ2-3; 7 nucleotides agree with TRBD2. The junction had 8 bases not matched to a gene; V was cut back by 1 base and J by 4 bases. CDR3 length equals 16 residues. Germline V gene sequence: CDR1 SGHVS, CDR2 FNYEAQ. The CDR3 coding sequence is TGTGCCAGCAGCTTAGTGGGGGGGTATCGGGCAGATACGCAGTATTTT. Amino acid sequence: CASSLVGGYRADTQYF.

The chain links TRBV12-5 to TRBJ2-7; perhaps TRBD1 as D (6 bases). Trimming took 3 bases from V and 2 from J, leaving 23 bases between them. Germline V gives CDR1 LGHNT, CDR2 FRNRAP. CDR3 size: 18 residues. The CDR3 here is CASGFPPLCRGETYEQYF. DNA for the CDR3: TGTGCTAGTGGTTTTCCCCCCCTCTGCAGGGGCGAAACCTACGAGCAGTACTTC.

Only one count was recorded for this clone. The chain has TRBV9 and TRBJ2-7; tentative D call: TRBD2 (9 bases). The CDR3 consists of 19 residues. Germline values: CDR1 SGDLS, CDR2 YYNGEE. V was cut by 0 bases and J by 5 bases, with 27 bases left in between. The CDR3 nucleotides are TGTGCCAGCAGCGTAGAGAGGACAGGGATATTAAGCGGGAGGAACGAGCAGTACTTC. As protein: CASSVERTGILSGRNEQYF.

The chain recombines TRBV11-3 with TRBJ2-1; possibly TRBD2 for D (5 bases). CDR1 is SGHNT, CDR2 YENEEA, per germline. The germline V and J ends were trimmed by 2 bases and 8 bases, with 13 bases remaining between them. The length of the CDR3 is 14 residues. CDR3 residues: CASSLMGFSDEQFF. Here the CDR3 DNA reads TGTGCCAGCAGCTTAATGGGATTTAGCGATGAGCAGTTCTTC.

Notes on this clone: Within the sample, other DNA sequences also encode this same CDR3. The genes are TRBV19 and TRBJ1-5, with D tentatively TRBD1 (6 bases). V was cut by 3 bases and J by 6 bases, with 15 bases left in between. CDR3 length: 15 residues. CDR1 LNHDA and CDR2 SQIVND come from the germline V gene (reference sequence). CDR3 sequence: CASSIVASQGQPQHF. CDR3 nucleotides: TGTGCCAGTAGTATCGTTGCCTCACAGGGTCAGCCCCAGCATTTT.

The rearrangement joins TRBV25-1 to TRBJ2-7; D remains unclear. Germline V gene lookup returns CDR1 MGHDK and CDR2 SYGVNS. Trimming pared 7 bases from V and 0 bases from J, leaving 10 bases between. This CDR3 spans 13 amino acids. CDR3 amino acids: CASTPVGSYEQYF. CDR3 DNA: TGTGCCAGCACCCCGGTCGGCTCCTACGAGCAGTACTTC.

The chain has TRBV5-6 and TRBJ2-2, with 12 bases identical to TRBD2. From germline, CDR1 is SGHDT and CDR2 YYEEEE. After removal of 2 bases from V and 2 bases from J, the junction contained 4 bases not matched to a gene. This CDR3 contains 17 residues. The CDR3 loop reads CASSFGLAGPNTGELFF. The CDR3 bases are TGTGCCAGCAGCTTTGGACTAGCGGGACCCAACACCGGGGAGCTGTTTTTT.